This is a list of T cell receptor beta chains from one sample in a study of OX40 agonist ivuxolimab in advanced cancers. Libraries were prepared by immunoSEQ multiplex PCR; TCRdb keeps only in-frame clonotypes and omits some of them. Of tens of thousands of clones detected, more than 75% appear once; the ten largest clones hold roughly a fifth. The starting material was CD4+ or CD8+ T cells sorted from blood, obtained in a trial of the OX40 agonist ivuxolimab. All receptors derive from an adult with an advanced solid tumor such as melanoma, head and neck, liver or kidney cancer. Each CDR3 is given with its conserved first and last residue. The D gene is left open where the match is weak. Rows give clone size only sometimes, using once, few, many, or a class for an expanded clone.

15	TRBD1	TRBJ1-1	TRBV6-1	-	CASSSGGSGNTEAFF	TGTGCCAGCAGCTCAGGGGGCTCCGGGAACACTGAAGCTTTCTTT
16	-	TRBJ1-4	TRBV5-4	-	CASSLSGHGGNEKLFF	TGTGCCAGCAGCTTGAGCGGTCACGGAGGGAATGAAAAACTGTTTTTT
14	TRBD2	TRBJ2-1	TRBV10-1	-	CASKRGSSYNEQFF	TGCGCCAGCAAGCGGGGAAGCTCCTACAATGAGCAGTTCTTC
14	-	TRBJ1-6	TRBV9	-	CASSASGAVSPLHF	TGTGCCAGCAGCGCCTCAGGGGCAGTTTCACCCCTCCACTTT
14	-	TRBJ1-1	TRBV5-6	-	CASSQTGLLHEAFF	TGTGCCAGCAGCCAGACGGGGCTCCTGCATGAAGCTTTCTTT
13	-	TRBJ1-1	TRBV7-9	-	CASRLDPNTEAFF	TGTGCCAGCAGACTGGACCCGAACACTGAAGCTTTCTTT
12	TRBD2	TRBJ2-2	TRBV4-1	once	CAGRGGTGELFF	TGCGCCGGGAGGGGCGGGACCGGGGAGCTGTTTTTT
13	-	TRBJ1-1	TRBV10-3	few	CAISESDPAVAFF	TGTGCCATCAGTGAGTCGGACCCGGCGGTAGCTTTCTTT
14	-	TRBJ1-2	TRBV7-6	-	CASSPAGGGYGYTF	TGTGCCAGCAGCCCGGCCGGGGGGGGTTATGGCTACACCTTC
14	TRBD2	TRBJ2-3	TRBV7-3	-	CASRSGTSTDTQYF	TGTGCCAGCAGGTCCGGGACTAGTACGGATACGCAGTATTTT
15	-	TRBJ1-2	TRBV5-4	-	CASSSQGRVNYGYTF	TGTGCCAGCAGCTCCCAAGGCAGGGTGAACTATGGCTACACCTTC
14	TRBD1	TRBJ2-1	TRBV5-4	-	CASSLRQGAWEQFF	TGTGCCAGCAGCTTACGACAGGGGGCATGGGAGCAGTTCTTC
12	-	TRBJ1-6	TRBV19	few	CASSINNSPLHF	TGTGCCAGTAGTATCAATAATTCACCCCTCCACTTT
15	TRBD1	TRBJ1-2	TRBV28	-	CASSFLAGGWYGYTF	TGTGCCAGCAGTTTTCTTGCAGGGGGCTGGTATGGCTACACCTTC
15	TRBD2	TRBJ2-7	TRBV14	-	CASSQGSGRVVEQYF	TGTGCCAGCAGCCAAGGGAGCGGGAGAGTGGTCGAGCAGTACTTC
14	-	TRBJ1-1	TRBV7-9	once	CAIKEFRGDAEAFF	TGTGCCATCAAAGAATTCAGGGGAGACGCTGAAGCTTTCTTT
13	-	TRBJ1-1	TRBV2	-	CATRVTLNTEAFF	TGTGCCACCAGGGTCACCCTGAACACTGAAGCTTTCTTT
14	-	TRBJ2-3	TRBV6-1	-	CASSEVGSTDTQYF	TGTGCCAGCAGTGAAGTGGGGAGCACAGATACGCAGTATTTT
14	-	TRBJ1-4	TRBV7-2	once	CASTQSGTNEKLFF	TGTGCCAGCACCCAAAGTGGGACTAATGAAAAACTGTTTTTT
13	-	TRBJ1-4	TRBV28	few	CASIRDLNEKLFF	TGTGCCAGCATAAGGGATTTAAATGAAAAACTGTTTTTT
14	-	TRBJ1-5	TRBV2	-	CASSTVYSNQPQHF	TGTGCCAGCAGTACAGTCTATAGCAATCAGCCCCAGCATTTT
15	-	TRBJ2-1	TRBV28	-	CASSPRAGRYNEQFF	TGTGCCAGCAGTCCGAGGGCGGGACGGTACAATGAGCAGTTCTTC
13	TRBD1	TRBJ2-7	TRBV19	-	CATARTGEHEQYF	TGTGCCACCGCTCGGACAGGGGAGCACGAGCAGTACTTC
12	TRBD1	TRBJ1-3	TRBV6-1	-	CASETGFNTIYF	TGTGCCAGCGAGACAGGGTTCAACACCATATATTTT
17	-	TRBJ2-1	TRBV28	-	CASRSGGHQTPLLEQFF	TGTGCCAGCAGGTCAGGAGGACATCAAACTCCCCTTTTGGAGCAGTTCTTC
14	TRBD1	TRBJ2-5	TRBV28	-	CASSLGRGPETQYF	TGTGCCAGCAGTTTGGGCAGGGGGCCAGAGACCCAGTACTTC
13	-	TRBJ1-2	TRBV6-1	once	CASSQGRGYGYTF	TGTGCCAGCAGTCAGGGCAGGGGCTATGGCTACACCTTC
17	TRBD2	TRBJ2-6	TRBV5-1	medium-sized	CASRAGLAVPGANVLTF	TGCGCCAGCAGAGCAGGACTAGCAGTCCCTGGGGCCAACGTCCTGACTTTC
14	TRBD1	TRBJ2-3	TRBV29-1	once	CSALDRGLGDTQYF	TGCAGCGCTCTTGACAGGGGGCTAGGGGATACGCAGTATTTT
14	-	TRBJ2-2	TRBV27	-	CASTRDINTGELFF	TGTGCCAGTACCCGGGACATCAACACCGGGGAGCTGTTTTTT
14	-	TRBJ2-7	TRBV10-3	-	CAIRPGLSSYEQYF	TGTGCCATCAGGCCGGGACTTAGCTCCTACGAGCAGTACTTC
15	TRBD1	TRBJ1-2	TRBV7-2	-	CASSPNRGRAYGYTF	TGTGCCAGCAGCCCGAACAGGGGTCGGGCCTATGGCTACACCTTC
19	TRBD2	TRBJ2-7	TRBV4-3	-	CASSQDPGLAGGPRNEQYF	TGCGCCAGCAGCCAAGATCCGGGATTAGCGGGAGGGCCAAGGAACGAGCAGTACTTC
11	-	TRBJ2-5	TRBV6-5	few	CASSYMWTQYF	TGTGCCAGCAGTTACATGTGGACCCAGTACTTC
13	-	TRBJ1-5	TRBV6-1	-	CASSTGTNQPQHF	TGTGCCAGCAGCACAGGGACCAATCAGCCCCAGCATTTT
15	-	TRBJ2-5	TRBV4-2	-	CASSQDLAAQETQYF	TGTGCCAGCAGCCAAGATTTAGCGGCTCAAGAGACCCAGTACTTC
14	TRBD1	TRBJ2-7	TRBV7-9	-	CASSLTGGAYEQYF	TGTGCCAGCAGCTTAACAGGGGGCGCTTACGAGCAGTACTTC
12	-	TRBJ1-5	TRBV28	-	CASSLGGQPQHF	TGTGCCAGCAGTTTAGGGGGTCAGCCCCAGCATTTT
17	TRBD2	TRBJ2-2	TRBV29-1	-	CSVQQGLAGAGTGELFF	TGCAGCGTCCAACAGGGACTAGCGGGAGCGGGCACCGGGGAGCTGTTTTTT
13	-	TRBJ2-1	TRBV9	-	CASTRRGYNEQFF	TGTGCCAGCACGAGGAGGGGCTACAATGAGCAGTTCTTC
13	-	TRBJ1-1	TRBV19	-	CASSTQGNTEAFF	TGTGCCAGTAGTACGCAGGGGAACACTGAAGCTTTCTTT
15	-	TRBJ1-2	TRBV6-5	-	CASSPRGGGNWGYTF	TGTGCCAGCAGTCCTCGTGGTGGAGGGAATTGGGGCTACACCTTC
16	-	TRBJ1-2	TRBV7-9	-	CASRTSRGPPGYGYTF	TGTGCCAGCAGGACCTCGCGCGGGCCGCCGGGCTATGGCTACACCTTC
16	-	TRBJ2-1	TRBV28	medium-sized	CASSGIAESSYNEQFF	TGTGCCAGCTCTGGAATAGCGGAGAGCTCCTACAATGAGCAGTTCTTC
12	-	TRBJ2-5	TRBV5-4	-	CASRGTQETQYF	TGTGCCAGCAGAGGAACTCAAGAGACCCAGTACTTC
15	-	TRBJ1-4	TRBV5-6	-	CASSLVSRDNEKLFF	TGTGCCAGCAGCTTGGTGTCCAGGGATAATGAAAAACTGTTTTTT
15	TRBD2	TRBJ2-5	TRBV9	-	CASSLTGLAEETQYF	TGTGCCAGCAGCTTGACTGGACTAGCCGAGGAGACCCAGTACTTC
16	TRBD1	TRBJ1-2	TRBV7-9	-	CASSYLGQAEINGYTF	TGTGCCAGCAGTTACCTGGGACAGGCAGAAATCAATGGCTACACCTTC